Presented here are 5 T cell receptor beta chains from one specimen sequenced in a study of T cell repertoires in ileal Crohn's disease. TCRdb's table, derived via immunoSEQ multiplex PCR, lists solely in-frame clones and lacks some. The table has under 6,000 clones, approximately 95% seen once. The material sequenced was ileal tissue. These receptors originate from an adult with Crohn's disease.

The chain recombines TRBV28 with TRBJ1-2; D unresolved. Trimming shortened V by 5 bases and J by 11 bases, and 18 bases separated the two germline ends. CDR3 length: 13 amino acids. Germline V gene lookup returns CDR1 MDHEN and CDR2 SYDVKM. The CDR3 loop is CASSTGRVRGYTF. The CDR3 DNA sequence: TGTGCCAGCAGTACCGGGAGGGTCAGAGGATACACCTTC.

The V call is TRBV2, the J call TRBJ2-6, with 10 bases identical to TRBD1. Germline trimming cut 7 bases from V and 8 bases from J; bases unmatched to any gene: 5. The CDR3 extends over 14 amino acids. CDR1 is SNHLY, CDR2 FYNNEI, per germline. The CDR3 sequence is CASTPTGGTNVLTF. CDR3 nucleotide sequence: TGTGCCAGCACGCCGACAGGGGGCACCAACGTCCTGACTTTC.

V and J are TRBV28 and TRBJ1-1; D is undetermined. This CDR3 is 15 amino acids long. The germline V and J ends were trimmed by 2 bases and 1 base, with 11 bases remaining between them. CDR1 is MDHEN, CDR2 SYDVKM, per germline. CDR3 nucleotide sequence: TGTGCCAGCAGTTTAGCGGGCCCCAGGAACACTGAAGCTTTCTTT. Translation gives CASSLAGPRNTEAFF.

This chain uses TRBV7-8 with TRBJ2-3; TRBD1 might be the D (7 bases). Trimming removed 5 bases at V and 2 bases at J, with 17 bases between. This CDR3 spans 16 amino acids. Germline V lookup: CDR1 SGHVS, CDR2 FQNEAQ. CDR3: CASSLVGGGLTDTQYF. CDR3 in DNA: TGTGCCAGCAGCCTCGTTGGAGGGGGCCTCACAGATACGCAGTATTTT.

J is TRBJ1-3 and V is TRBV15; D is perhaps TRBD1 (6 bases). Trimming left V 1 base short and J 0 bases short, with 10 bases between. CDR3 size: 16 residues. Germline lookup yields CDR1 LNHNV and CDR2 YYDKDF (reference sequence). The CDR3, as DNA: TGTGCCACCAGCAGAGTGACAGGATACTCTGGAAACACCATATATTTT. Its translation: CATSRVTGYSGNTIYF.